A selection of T cell receptor beta chains follows, all from one sample in a study of blood T cell repertoires in COVID-19. Profiling relied on immunoSEQ multiplex PCR, and the TCRdb table lists in-frame clones only, not all of them. This sample yields about 190,000 clones, of which about 86% are seen a single time; under 15% belongs to the top ten. Sequencing was done on a sample of peripheral blood. These receptors all stem from a man aged 25 to 40 with active or convalescent COVID-19. The CDR3 runs from the conserved cysteine through the conserved F or W. The D gene is left open where the match is weak. The size entry is marked missing in some rows and otherwise reads once, few, many or a size class.

size	J	V	D	DNA	CDR3
.	TRBJ1-2	TRBV12-3/TRBV12-4	.	TGTGCCAGCAGTTTAGGACAGGCCACCCGCTACACCTTC	CASSLGQATRYTF
once	TRBJ2-4	TRBV3-1/TRBV3-2	TRBD2	TGTGCCAGCAGCCAAGGACTAGCGGGAGACATTCAGTACTTC	CASSQGLAGDIQYF
.	TRBJ2-1	TRBV6-2/TRBV6-3	TRBD2	TGTGCCAGCAGTTATATGGGGACTAGCGGCAATGAGCAGTTCTTC	CASSYMGTSGNEQFF
.	TRBJ2-1	TRBV11-3	.	TGTGCCAGCAGCTTAGTGGTGAAAGGGGCCAGGACCTACAATGAGCAGTTCTTC	CASSLVVKGARTYNEQFF
.	TRBJ2-7	TRBV30	TRBD1	TGTGCCTGGAGCGGACAGGGGTACGAGCAGTACTTC	CAWSGQGYEQYF
.	TRBJ1-6	TRBV3-1/TRBV3-2	.	TGTGCCAGCAGCCCGGCGGGACTACGTGGAAATTCACCCCTCCACTTT	CASSPAGLRGNSPLHF
.	TRBJ2-7	TRBV2	.	TGTGCCAGCAGTAGGGGGAGTTCCTACGAGCAGTACTTC	CASSRGSSYEQYF
.	TRBJ2-2	TRBV7-3	.	TGTGCCAGCAGCCCCGGGGGACCGAACACCGGGGAGCTGTTTTTT	CASSPGGPNTGELFF
.	TRBJ2-2	TRBV9	.	TGTGCCAGCAGCGTAGACCTAACCCTGCAAGCCGGGGAGCTGTTTTTT	CASSVDLTLQAGELFF
.	TRBJ1-1	TRBV30	.	TGTGCCTGGACCCGACAGTGGGACACTGAAGCTTTCTTT	CAWTRQWDTEAFF
.	TRBJ2-4	TRBV19	TRBD1	TGTGCCACCCAGGGACAGAAAAACATTCAGTACTTC	CATQGQKNIQYF
few	TRBJ1-1	TRBV19	TRBD1	TGTGCCAGTAGTATCCGGGACAGGGCCGCTGAAGCTTTCTTT	CASSIRDRAAEAFF
.	TRBJ2-3	TRBV11-3	TRBD2	TGTGCCAGCAGCCGGGGGGTAGCAGCTAGCACAGATACGCAGTATTTT	CASSRGVAASTDTQYF
.	TRBJ2-2	TRBV12-3/TRBV12-4	.	TGTGCCAGCAGTTTCGGGGGAACCGGGGAGCTGTTTTTT	CASSFGGTGELFF
.	TRBJ1-6	TRBV5-1	TRBD1	TGCGCCAGCAGCTTGGCCGGACAGGGGGACGGTTCACCCCTCCACTTT	CASSLAGQGDGSPLHF
.	TRBJ1-4	TRBV2	.	TGTGCCAGCACTGTAGATCCCAGGGAAAAACTGTTTTTT	CASTVDPREKLFF
.	TRBJ1-2	TRBV9	.	TGTGCCAGCAGCGTAGATACTGATTCCTATGGCTACACCTTC	CASSVDTDSYGYTF
once	TRBJ2-1	TRBV7-9	.	TGTGCCAGCAGCACCGCAGGGGCAGCGTACAATGAGCAGTTCTTC	CASSTAGAAYNEQFF
.	TRBJ2-3	TRBV29-1	TRBD2	TGCAGCGTTAAGACTAGCGGCCACACAGATACGCAGTATTTT	CSVKTSGHTDTQYF
.	TRBJ2-7	TRBV30	TRBD1	TGTGCCTGGGGTGGACAGGGACCCTACGAGCAGTACTTC	CAWGGQGPYEQYF
.	TRBJ1-3	TRBV9	.	TGTGCCAGCAGTTCCCTGGGGGGGGGCTCTGGAAACACCATATATTTT	CASSSLGGGSGNTIYF
few	TRBJ1-5	TRBV18	.	TGTGCCAGCTCACCACTAGGAGGGACGAGCAATCAGCCCCAGCATTTT	CASSPLGGTSNQPQHF
.	TRBJ1-1	TRBV30	TRBD1	TGTGCCTGGTCGACAGGGCCCTTGGTTGGCACTGAAGCTTTCTTT	CAWSTGPLVGTEAFF
.	TRBJ2-2	TRBV5-1	.	TGCGCCAGCAGCTCGGAGGGGAGCACCGGGGAGCTGTTTTTT	CASSSEGSTGELFF
.	TRBJ1-1	TRBV6-5	.	TGTGCCATTTCCGTCGGGAAAGCTTTCTTT	CAISVGKAFF
.	TRBJ2-7	TRBV7-2	TRBD2	TGTGCCAGTCAGACGGGACTAGCGTTTAGCTCCTACGAGCAGTACTTC	CASQTGLAFSSYEQYF
few	TRBJ1-2	TRBV6-5	.	TGTGCCAGCAGCCGGAGTGGCGACTATGGCTACACCTTC	CASSRSGDYGYTF
.	TRBJ2-1	TRBV15	.	TGTGCCACCAGACTTCGCGGGGACTACAATGAGCAGTTCTTC	CATRLRGDYNEQFF
.	TRBJ2-1	TRBV4-1	.	TGCGCCAGCAGCCAAGGCCCAGGGGTTGGCTTTGAGCAGTTCTTC	CASSQGPGVGFEQFF
few	TRBJ1-1	TRBV7-2	TRBD1	TGTGCCAGCAGCTTTCGGGACAGGGGGCCGACTTTCTTT	CASSFRDRGPTFF
.	TRBJ2-1	TRBV14	TRBD2	TGTGCCAGCAGCCAACCTGGCGGGAGGGCCGACAATGAGCAGTTCTTC	CASSQPGGRADNEQFF
.	TRBJ2-5	TRBV11-2	TRBD1	TGTGCCAGCAGCTACCGCCCGGGACAGGGGCAAGGGACCCAGTACTTC	CASSYRPGQGQGTQYF
once	TRBJ2-2	TRBV5-1	.	TGCGCCAGCAGCTTGGCCTTGGACAGCTCATCGAACACCGGGGAGCTGTTTTTT	CASSLALDSSSNTGELFF
.	TRBJ1-6	TRBV7-2	.	TGTGCCAGCAGCAGTGGCGACAGGCGTGGGTCACCCCTCCACTTT	CASSSGDRRGSPLHF
few	TRBJ1-2	TRBV28	TRBD1	TGTGCCAGCAGTTTGACAGGGGTGGAAGCCTATGGCTACACCTTC	CASSLTGVEAYGYTF
.	TRBJ2-2	TRBV19	TRBD2	TGTGCCAGTAGTATTCCCAGCGGGGCGAACACCGGGGAGCTGTTTTTT	CASSIPSGANTGELFF
.	TRBJ1-1	TRBV6-2/TRBV6-3	.	TGTGCCAGCAGTGCGGTGGCGAACACTGAAGCTTTCTTT	CASSAVANTEAFF
.	TRBJ1-4	TRBV9	TRBD1	TGTGCCAGCAGCGCCGACAGGGGGCAAGGTAATGAAAAACTGTTTTTT	CASSADRGQGNEKLFF
.	TRBJ2-3	TRBV6-5	.	TGTGCCAGCGGCCTGGGTGGGGGGGCGGATACGCAGTATTTT	CASGLGGGADTQYF
.	TRBJ2-2	TRBV30	.	TGTGCCTGGAGTGTTACCACAGCCGGGGAGCTGTTTTTT	CAWSVTTAGELFF
.	TRBJ2-5	TRBV5-1	.	TGCGCCAGCAGCTTGGCCGGTAGCCGGGATGAGACCCAGTACTTC	CASSLAGSRDETQYF
.	TRBJ1-3	TRBV24-1	TRBD1	TGTGCCACCAGTGATTCGGGACAGGGCTCTGGAAACACCATATATTTT	CATSDSGQGSGNTIYF
once	TRBJ1-6	TRBV30	TRBD1	TGTGCCTGGAGTCTACGCGGACAGGGGGCTTCACCCCTCCACTTT	CAWSLRGQGASPLHF
.	TRBJ1-2	TRBV27	.	TGTGCCAGCAGTTTAAGACAGGAGGATGGCTACACCTTC	CASSLRQEDGYTF
.	TRBJ2-5	TRBV14	TRBD2	TGTGCCAGCAGCCAAGATACTAGCGCAGAGACCCAGTACTTC	CASSQDTSAETQYF
.	TRBJ2-5	TRBV27	.	TGTGCCAGCAGGCAAAACAGGGATTCGGTAGAGACCCAGTACTTC	CASRQNRDSVETQYF
.	TRBJ2-4	TRBV5-1	.	TGCGCCAGCAGCTTGACAGGGGCCAAAAACATTCAGTACTTC	CASSLTGAKNIQYF
.	TRBJ2-2	TRBV14	.	TGTGCCAGCAGCCAAGACCAGTGGCTGAACACCGGGGAGCTGTTTTTT	CASSQDQWLNTGELFF
.	TRBJ2-7	TRBV30	.	TGTGCCTGGTCTACTGTGGTAGCGGCCTACGAGCAGTACTTC	CAWSTVVAAYEQYF
few	TRBJ1-5	TRBV4-1	.	TGCGCCAGCAGCCAAGTTTCGGGAGAACAGCCCCAGCATTTT	CASSQVSGEQPQHF
.	TRBJ1-1	TRBV13	.	TGTGCCAGCAGCTTAAACTATGGTCGGACTGAAGCTTTCTTT	CASSLNYGRTEAFF
.	TRBJ2-3	TRBV7-6	.	TGTGCCAGCAAGGGAGGGGGGGTAACAGATACGCAGTATTTT	CASKGGGVTDTQYF
.	TRBJ2-3	TRBV6-5	.	TGTGCCAGCAGTTCCGACATATCTGGGTCAGATACGCAGTATTTT	CASSSDISGSDTQYF
.	TRBJ2-1	TRBV7-2	TRBD1	TGTGCCAGCAGCTCCCGGACAGGGGGGAATGAGCAGTTCTTC	CASSSRTGGNEQFF
.	TRBJ2-1	TRBV27	.	TGTGCCAGCAGTTTAGGGAGGAGCTCCTACAATGAGCAGTTCTTC	CASSLGRSSYNEQFF
.	TRBJ2-6	TRBV7-6	.	TGTGCCAGCAGCCCCAGGGGACCTGGGGCCAACGTCCTGACTTTC	CASSPRGPGANVLTF
.	TRBJ1-6	TRBV30	.	TGTGCCTGGAGTGTACCCGGGCGGCAGGGAAGTTCACCCCTCCACTTT	CAWSVPGRQGSSPLHF
.	TRBJ1-5	TRBV30	.	TGTGCCTGGAGTCACGGGGGTAGCAATCAGCCCCAGCATTTT	CAWSHGGSNQPQHF
.	TRBJ2-1	TRBV5-1	TRBD1	TGCGCCAGCAGCTTGGGCGCCTCCGGACAGGGGGGCAATGAGCAGTTCTTC	CASSLGASGQGGNEQFF